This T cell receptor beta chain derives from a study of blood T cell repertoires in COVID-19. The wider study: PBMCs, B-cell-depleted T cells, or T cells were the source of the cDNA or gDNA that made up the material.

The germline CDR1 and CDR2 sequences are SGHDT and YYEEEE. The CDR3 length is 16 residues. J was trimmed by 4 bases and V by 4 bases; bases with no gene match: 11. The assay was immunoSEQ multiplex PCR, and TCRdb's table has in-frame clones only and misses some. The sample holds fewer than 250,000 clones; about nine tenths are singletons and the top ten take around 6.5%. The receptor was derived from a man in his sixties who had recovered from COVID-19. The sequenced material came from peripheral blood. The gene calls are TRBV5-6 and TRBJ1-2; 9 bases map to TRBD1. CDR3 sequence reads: CASSPQGQGEIYGYTF. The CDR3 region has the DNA TGTGCCAGCAGCCCCCAGGGACAGGGAGAAATCTATGGCTACACCTTC.